This TCR beta chain was observed in a study of control samples from healthy donors and cancer patients. TCRdb's table, derived via immunoSEQ multiplex PCR, lists solely in-frame clones and lacks some. The sample lists about 65,000 clones; just over 90% were seen once. The CDR3 is made up of 12 amino acids. V dropped 6 bases and J dropped 7 bases, with 7 bases sitting between them. The germline gives CDR1 MNHEY, CDR2 SMNVEV (reference sequence). The receptor was isolated from a woman between 45 and 65 years old with colorectal cancer. The sequenced material came from PBMCs. The chain carries TRBV27 and TRBJ1-6; D remains unclear. The CDR3 here is CASRSYNSPLHF. The CDR3 coding sequence is TGTGCCAGCAGGTCGTACAATTCACCCCTCCACTTT.